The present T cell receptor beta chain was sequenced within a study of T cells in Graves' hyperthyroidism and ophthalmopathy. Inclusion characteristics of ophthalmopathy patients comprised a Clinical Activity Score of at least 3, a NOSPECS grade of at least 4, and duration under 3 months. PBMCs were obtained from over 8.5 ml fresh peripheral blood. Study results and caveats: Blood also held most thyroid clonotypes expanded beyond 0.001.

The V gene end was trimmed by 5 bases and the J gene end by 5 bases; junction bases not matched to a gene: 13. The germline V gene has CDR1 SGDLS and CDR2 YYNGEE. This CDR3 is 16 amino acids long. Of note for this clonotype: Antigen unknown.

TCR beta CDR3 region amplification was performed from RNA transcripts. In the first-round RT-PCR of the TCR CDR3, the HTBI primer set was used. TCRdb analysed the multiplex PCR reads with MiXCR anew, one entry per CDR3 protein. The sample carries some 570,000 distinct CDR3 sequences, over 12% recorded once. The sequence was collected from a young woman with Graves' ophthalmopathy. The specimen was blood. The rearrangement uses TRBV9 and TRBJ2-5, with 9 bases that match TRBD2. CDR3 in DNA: TGTGCCAGCAGTGGGACTAGCCGGGGTTGGGCGGAGACCCAGTACTTC. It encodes CASSGTSRGWAETQYF.